This T cell receptor beta chain was captured by sequencing in a study of T-cell reconstitution after alpha-beta-depleted transplantation in children. This CDR3 spans 14 amino acids. Deletions cut 1 base from V and 9 bases from J, with 16 bases between. The V gene's germline CDR1 is MDHEN and CDR2 SYDVKM. Of note for this clonotype: What it binds is unknown.

Broader study findings: The authors attributed T-cell counts and diversity one year after transplant mostly to newly produced T cells. About two months after transplant, alpha-beta T cells reportedly came from several hundred expanded graft clones. Surviving recipient T cells and thymic progenitors underlay high day-60 TCRbeta diversity in some patients.

Using unique molecular identifiers, the investigators prepared the TCRbeta library. TCRdb re-called the PCR reads through MiXCR, storing one row per CDR3 protein. This table holds around 440,000 distinct CDR3 sequences, 15% to 20% found once. V and J are TRBV28 and TRBJ2-7, with D uncertain. This TCR came from a boy under two years old who had a stem cell transplant for Wiskott-Aldrich syndrome, so the T cells may come from the graft donor. The sequencing here drew on PBMCs, mostly from graft donor cells, taken 360 days after TCRalphabeta/CD19-depleted stem cell transplant. This CDR3 is CASSLYGSGLWQYF. For the CDR3, the DNA is TGTGCCAGCAGTTTATATGGGTCCGGATTATGGCAGTACTTC.